The 14 T cell receptor beta chains reported below all come from one sample, sequenced in a study of OX40 agonist ivuxolimab in advanced cancers. Sequenced by immunoSEQ multiplex PCR; TCRdb stores in-frame clones only, minus some. The sample contains 95,000 or so clones, around 85% of which appear only once. The material sequenced was CD4+ or CD8+ T cells sorted from blood, taken in a trial of the OX40 agonist ivuxolimab. The origin of the receptors is an adult with an advanced solid tumor such as melanoma, head and neck, liver or kidney cancer.

The chain employs TRBV10-1 and TRBJ2-7; D gene unclear. The CDR3 consists of 15 residues. The V and J ends lost 0 bases and 1 base respectively, with 10 bases between them. Germline lookup yields CDR1 WNHNN and CDR2 SYGVQD (reference sequence). Here the CDR3 DNA reads TGCGCCAGCAGTGAGTCCGCAGATTTGTCCTACGAGCAGTACTTC. Residues: CASSESADLSYEQYF.

The chain is built from TRBV11-3 and TRBJ1-3, with no clear D. Germline V gene lookup returns CDR1 SGHNT and CDR2 YENEEA. The V end was cut by 0 bases, the J end by 6 bases, with 3 bases between. This CDR3 is 12 amino acids long. CDR3 protein: CASSLDLNTIYF. CDR3 sequence (DNA): TGTGCCAGCAGCTTAGATCTAAACACCATATATTTT.

This clone has only one observation. J is TRBJ1-5 and V is TRBV28; 10 bases are a match to TRBD1. V lost 4 bases and J lost 5; bases outside the gene matches: 8. The CDR3 sequence is 16 residues long. In germline, CDR1 is MDHEN, CDR2 SYDVKM. CDR3 coding DNA: TGTGCCAGCAGTTATAGGGACAGGGGCTTTTATCAGCCCCAGCATTTT. Its protein is CASSYRDRGFYQPQHF.

The chain carries TRBV4-2 and TRBJ1-4; D uncertain. The ends were cut back, 0 bases at V and 5 bases at J, with 7 bases in the middle. The CDR3 spans 14 residues. Germline CDR1 LGHNA, CDR2 YNFKEQ. CDR3 residues: CASSQDQLNEKLFF. The CDR3 DNA sequence: TGTGCCAGCAGCCAAGATCAGTTAAATGAAAAACTGTTTTTT.

This chain links TRBV30 with TRBJ2-1, with D perhaps matching TRBD1 (6 bases). The CDR3 has 15 residues. Germline V gene lookup returns CDR1 GTSNPN and CDR2 SVGIG (reference sequence). The V end lost 7 bases, the J end lost 0 bases, and 16 bases lay between the germline ends. DNA of the CDR3: TGTGCCTCCCGCCCCGCAGGGGACTCCTACAATGAGCAGTTCTTC. Protein product: CASRPAGDSYNEQFF.

The gene calls are TRBV5-6 and TRBJ2-5, with unresolved D. The germline V gene encodes CDR1 SGHDT and CDR2 YYEEEE. Trimming took 9 bases from V and 3 from J, leaving 12 bases between them. This CDR3 has 12 residues. The DNA for the CDR3 is TGTGCCACCCGCCATGGAGAAGAGACCCAGTACTTC. Translation: CATRHGEETQYF.

J is TRBJ1-6 and V is TRBV19, with D possibly matching TRBD1 (6 bases). This CDR3 comprises 13 residues. V was pared by 3 bases and J by 7 bases, with 7 bases between. The germline gives CDR1 LNHDA, CDR2 SQIVND (reference sequence). In DNA form, the CDR3 reads TGTGCCAGTAGTATGGGGGCAAATTCACCCCTCCACTTT. It is translated as CASSMGANSPLHF.

This clone was detected a few times. V usage is TRBV28 and J usage is TRBJ1-4; TRBD1 is a possible D gene (6 bases). CDR3 length: 15 amino acids. The V gene's germline CDR1 is MDHEN and CDR2 SYDVKM. The ends were cut back, 3 bases at V and 8 bases at J, with 16 bases in the middle. CDR3 nucleotide sequence: TGTGCCAGCAGTTTGTCAACAGGGACGGACGAAAAACTGTTTTTT. This translates into CASSLSTGTDEKLFF.

In the case of this clone: This sample also contains other DNA sequences that code for the same CDR3. The J gene is TRBJ1-2, the V gene TRBV28; 7 bases line up with TRBD1. V was clipped by 7 bases and J by 5 bases; unmatched bases: 4. The CDR3 runs to 12 residues. The germline V gene encodes CDR1 MDHEN and CDR2 SYDVKM. CDR3 region: CASTTGRYGYTF. The CDR3 DNA is TGTGCCAGCACGACAGGGAGGTATGGCTACACCTTC.

The gene calls are TRBV30 and TRBJ2-7; 7 bases match TRBD2. V lost 2 bases and J lost 2; bases outside the gene matches: 6. The length of the CDR3 is 14 residues. Per germline, CDR1 GTSNPN and CDR2 SVGIG (reference sequence). This CDR3 is CAWSSGGGTYEQYF. The CDR3 DNA follows: TGTGCCTGGAGTTCTGGGGGGGGGACCTACGAGCAGTACTTC.

The genes are TRBV9 and TRBJ2-7, with TRBD1 identical over 10 bases. Germline V lookup: CDR1 SGDLS, CDR2 YYNGEE. Trimming at V came to 0 bases and at J to 3 bases, leaving 6 bases not matched to a gene. The length of the CDR3 is 16 residues. Written as DNA, the CDR3 is TGTGCCAGCAGCGTAGATGGAGGACAGGGGGGCTACGAGCAGTACTTC. It specifies CASSVDGGQGGYEQYF.

The rearrangement links TRBV7-9 to TRBJ2-5; TRBD2 might be the D (6 bases). This CDR3 is 13 amino acids long. The germline gives CDR1 SEHNR, CDR2 FQNEAQ (reference sequence). V was shortened by 4 bases and J by 6 bases, with 12 bases between the two germline ends. CDR3 protein: CASSSRGWKTQYF. The CDR3 region has the DNA TGTGCCAGCAGCTCGCGGGGTTGGAAGACCCAGTACTTC.

The rearrangement uses TRBV7-9 and TRBJ2-4; the D gene is possibly TRBD2 (5 bases). The germline V gene has CDR1 SEHNR and CDR2 FQNEAQ (reference sequence). Between the trimmed V and J ends, which lost 1 base and 4 bases, there was a span of 8 bases. This CDR3 is 14 amino acids long. The CDR3 nucleotides are TGTGCCAGCAGCTTAGGAGGGAGAAAAAACATTCAGTACTTC. As protein: CASSLGGRKNIQYF.

CDR3 in DNA: TGTGCCAGCAGTGGAACTATCTCACCCACCTACGAGCAGTACTTC. Its protein is CASSGTISPTYEQYF. V usage is TRBV6-1 and J usage is TRBJ2-7; D is ambiguous. The V end lost 4 bases, the J end lost 2 bases, and 15 bases lay between the germline ends. The CDR3 is 15 amino acids. Germline loops: CDR1 MNHNS, CDR2 SASEGT.